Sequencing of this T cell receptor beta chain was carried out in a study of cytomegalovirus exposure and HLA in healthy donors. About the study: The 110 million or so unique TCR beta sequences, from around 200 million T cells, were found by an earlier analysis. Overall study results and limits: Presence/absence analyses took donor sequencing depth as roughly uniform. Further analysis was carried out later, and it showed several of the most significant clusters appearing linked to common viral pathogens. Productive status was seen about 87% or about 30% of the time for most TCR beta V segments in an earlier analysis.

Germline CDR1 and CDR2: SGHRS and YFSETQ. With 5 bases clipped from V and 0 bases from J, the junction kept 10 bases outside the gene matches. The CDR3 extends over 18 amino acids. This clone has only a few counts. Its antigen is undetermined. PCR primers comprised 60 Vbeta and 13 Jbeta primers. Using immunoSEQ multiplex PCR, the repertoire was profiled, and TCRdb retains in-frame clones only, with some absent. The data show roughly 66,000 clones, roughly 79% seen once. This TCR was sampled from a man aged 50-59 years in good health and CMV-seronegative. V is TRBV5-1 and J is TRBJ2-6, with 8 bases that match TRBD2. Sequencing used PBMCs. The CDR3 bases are TGCGCCAGCAGTTACGGGGGGGGTACTCTCTCTGGGGCCAACGTCCTGACTTTC. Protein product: CASSYGGGTLSGANVLTF.